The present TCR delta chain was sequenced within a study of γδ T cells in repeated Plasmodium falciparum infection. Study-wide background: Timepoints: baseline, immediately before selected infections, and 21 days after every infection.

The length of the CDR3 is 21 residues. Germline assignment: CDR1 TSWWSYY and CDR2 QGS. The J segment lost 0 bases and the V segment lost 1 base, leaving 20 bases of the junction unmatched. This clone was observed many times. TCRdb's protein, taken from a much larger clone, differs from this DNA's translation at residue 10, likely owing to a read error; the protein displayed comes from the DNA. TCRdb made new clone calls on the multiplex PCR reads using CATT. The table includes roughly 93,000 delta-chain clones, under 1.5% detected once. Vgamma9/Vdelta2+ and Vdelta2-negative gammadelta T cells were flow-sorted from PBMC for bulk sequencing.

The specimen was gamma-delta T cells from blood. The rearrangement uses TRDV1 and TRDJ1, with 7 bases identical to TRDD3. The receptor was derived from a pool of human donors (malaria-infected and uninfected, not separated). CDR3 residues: CALGEPTPPWYWGMYTDKLIF. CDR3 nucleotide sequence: TGTGCTCTTGGGGAACCCACCCCCCCTTGGTACTGGGGCATGTACACCGATAAACTCATCTTT.